This TCR beta chain was found in a study of blood T cell repertoires in COVID-19. As for the study in general: From the United States, Italy and Spain came samples of acute and convalescent COVID-19.

The CDR3 length is 16 residues. After removal of 5 bases from V and 6 bases from J, the junction contained 11 bases not matched to a gene. Germline V CDR1 and CDR2: LNHDA, SQIVND (reference sequence). Sequencing used immunoSEQ multiplex PCR; TCRdb keeps in-frame clones, though not all of them. Of fewer than 90,000 clones listed, roughly 90% are singletons. The sample comprised peripheral blood. The chain couples TRBV19 to TRBJ2-2; the match to TRBD1 covers 8 bases. The TCR originated in a male donor with acute or convalescent COVID-19. CDR3 nucleotide sequence: TGTGCCAGTAGTCTTAGGACAGGGAAAGGTCCCGGGGAGCTGTTTTTT. It is translated as CASSLRTGKGPGELFF. Full variable domain (outside the CDR3, taken from reference TRBV19 and TRBJ2-2): DGGITQSPKYLFRKEGQNVTLSCEQNLNHDAMYWYRQDPGQGLRLIYYSQIVNDFQKGDIAEGYSVSREKKESFPLTVTSAQKNPTAFYLCASSLRTGKGPGELFFGEGSRLTVL.